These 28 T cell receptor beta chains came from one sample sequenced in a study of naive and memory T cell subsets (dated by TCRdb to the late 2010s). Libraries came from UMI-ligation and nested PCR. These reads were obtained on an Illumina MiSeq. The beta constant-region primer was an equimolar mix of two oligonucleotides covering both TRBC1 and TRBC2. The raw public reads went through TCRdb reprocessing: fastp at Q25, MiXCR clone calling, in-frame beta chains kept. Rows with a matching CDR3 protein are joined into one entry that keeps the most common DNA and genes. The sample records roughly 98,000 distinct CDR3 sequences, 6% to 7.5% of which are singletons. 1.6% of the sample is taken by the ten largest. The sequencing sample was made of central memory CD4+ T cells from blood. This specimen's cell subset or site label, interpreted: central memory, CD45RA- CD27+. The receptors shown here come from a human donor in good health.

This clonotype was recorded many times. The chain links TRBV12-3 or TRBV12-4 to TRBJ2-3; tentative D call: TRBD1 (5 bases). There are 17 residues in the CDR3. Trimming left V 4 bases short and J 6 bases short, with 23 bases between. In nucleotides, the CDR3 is TGTGCCAGCAGTTCCTGGGGCAGTGACCAGAGAGCGGATACGCAGTATTTT. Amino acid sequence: CASSSWGSDQRADTQYF.

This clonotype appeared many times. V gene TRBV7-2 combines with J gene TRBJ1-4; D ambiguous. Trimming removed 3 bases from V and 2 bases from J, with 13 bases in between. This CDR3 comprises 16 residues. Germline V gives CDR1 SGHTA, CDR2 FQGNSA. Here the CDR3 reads CASSFGRRRTNEKLFF. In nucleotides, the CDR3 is TGTGCCAGCAGCTTTGGGCGAAGGAGGACTAATGAAAAACTGTTTTTT.

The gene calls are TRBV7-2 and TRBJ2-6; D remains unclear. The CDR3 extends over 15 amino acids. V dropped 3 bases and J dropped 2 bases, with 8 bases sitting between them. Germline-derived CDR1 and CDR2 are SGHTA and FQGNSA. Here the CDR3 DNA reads TGTGCCAGCAGCTTGGCCCAGACTGGGGCCAACGTCCTGACTTTC. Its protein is CASSLAQTGANVLTF.

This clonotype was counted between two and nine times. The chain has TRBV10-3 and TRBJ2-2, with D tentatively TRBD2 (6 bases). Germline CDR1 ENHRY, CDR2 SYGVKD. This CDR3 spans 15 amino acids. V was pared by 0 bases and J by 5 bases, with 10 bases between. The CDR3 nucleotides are TGTGCCATCAGTGAGTCTAGCGGAGGGACCGGGGAGCTGTTTTTT. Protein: CAISESSGGTGELFF.

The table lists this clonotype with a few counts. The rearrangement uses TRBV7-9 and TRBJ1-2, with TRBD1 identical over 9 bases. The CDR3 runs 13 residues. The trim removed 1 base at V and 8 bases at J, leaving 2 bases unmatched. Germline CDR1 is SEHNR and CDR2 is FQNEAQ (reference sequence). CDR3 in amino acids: CASSLGGQGGYTF. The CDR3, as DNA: TGTGCCAGCAGCTTAGGGGGACAGGGCGGCTACACCTTC.

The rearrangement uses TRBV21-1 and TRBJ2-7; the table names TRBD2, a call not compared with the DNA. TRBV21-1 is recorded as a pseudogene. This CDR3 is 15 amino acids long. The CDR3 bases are TGTGCCAGCAGCGAGGGACTAGCGCCTTCCTACGAGCAGTACTTC. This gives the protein CASSEGLAPSYEQYF.

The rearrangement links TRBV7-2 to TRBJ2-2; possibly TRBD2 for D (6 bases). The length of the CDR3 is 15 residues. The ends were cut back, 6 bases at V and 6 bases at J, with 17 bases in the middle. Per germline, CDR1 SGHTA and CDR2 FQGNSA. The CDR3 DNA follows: TGTGCCAGCAGTCACTTGGGGGGAAACCCCGGGGAGCTGTTTTTT. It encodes CASSHLGGNPGELFF.

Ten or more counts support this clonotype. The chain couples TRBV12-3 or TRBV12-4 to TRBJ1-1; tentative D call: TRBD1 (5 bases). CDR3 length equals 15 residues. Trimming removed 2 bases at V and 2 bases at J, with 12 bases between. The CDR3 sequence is CASSLRGQPNTEAFF. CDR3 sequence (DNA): TGTGCCAGCAGTTTAAGGGGCCAGCCTAACACTGAAGCTTTCTTT.

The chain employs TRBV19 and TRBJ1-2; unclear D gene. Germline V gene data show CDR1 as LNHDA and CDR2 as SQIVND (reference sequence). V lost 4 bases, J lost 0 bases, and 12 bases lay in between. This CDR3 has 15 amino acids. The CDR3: CASSRTPLSNYGYTF. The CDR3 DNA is TGTGCCAGTAGTAGAACACCGCTCTCTAACTATGGCTACACCTTC.

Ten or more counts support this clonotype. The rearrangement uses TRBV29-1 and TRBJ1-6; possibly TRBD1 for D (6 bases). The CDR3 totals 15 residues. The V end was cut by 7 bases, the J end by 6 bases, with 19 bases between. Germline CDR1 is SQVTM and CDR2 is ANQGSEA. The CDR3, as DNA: TGCAGCGCCCGATCGGAAGGGGGGCTTAATTCACCCCTCCACTTT. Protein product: CSARSEGGLNSPLHF.

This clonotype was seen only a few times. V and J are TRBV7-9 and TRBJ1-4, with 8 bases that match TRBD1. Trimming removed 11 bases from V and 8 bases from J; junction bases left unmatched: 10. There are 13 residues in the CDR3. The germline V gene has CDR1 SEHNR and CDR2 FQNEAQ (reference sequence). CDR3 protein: CAVPAGGGEKLFF. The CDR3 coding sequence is TGTGCCGTCCCTGCAGGGGGCGGGGAAAAACTGTTTTTT.

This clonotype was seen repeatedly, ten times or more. The DNA for the CDR3 is TGTGCCAGCAGCTCCGTAGCGGGCACCCAGTACTTC. As protein: CASSSVAGTQYF. The V and J genes are TRBV7-2 and TRBJ2-5; TRBD2 matches at 7 bases. The CDR3 is made up of 12 amino acids. V dropped 4 bases and J dropped 8; count of bases not matched to a gene: 4. The germline V gene encodes CDR1 SGHTA and CDR2 FQGNSA.

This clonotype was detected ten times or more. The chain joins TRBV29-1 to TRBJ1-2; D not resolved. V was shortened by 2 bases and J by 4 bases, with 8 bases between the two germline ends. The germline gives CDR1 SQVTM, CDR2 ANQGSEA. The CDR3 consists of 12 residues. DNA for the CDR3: TGCAGCGTTGAAAACCCTGCCTATGGCTACACCTTC. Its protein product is CSVENPAYGYTF. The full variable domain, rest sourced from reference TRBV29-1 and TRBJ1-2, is SAVISQKPSRDICQRGTSLTIQCQVDSQVTMMFWYRQQPGQSLTLIATANQGSEATYESGFVIDKFPISRPNLTFSTLTVSNMSPEDSSIYLCSVENPAYGYTFGSGTRLTVV.

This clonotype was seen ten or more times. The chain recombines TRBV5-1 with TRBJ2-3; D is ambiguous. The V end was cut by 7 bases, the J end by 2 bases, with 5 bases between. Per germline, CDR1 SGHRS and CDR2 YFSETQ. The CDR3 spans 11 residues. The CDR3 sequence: CASGYTDTQYF. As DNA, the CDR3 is TGCGCCAGCGGGTACACAGATACGCAGTATTTT.

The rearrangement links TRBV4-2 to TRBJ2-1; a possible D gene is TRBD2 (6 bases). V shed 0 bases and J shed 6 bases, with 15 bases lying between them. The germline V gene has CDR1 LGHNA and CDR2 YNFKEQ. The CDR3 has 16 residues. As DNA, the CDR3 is TGTGCCAGCAGCCAAGATCGGGCCGGGAGCGCCAATGAGCAGTTCTTC. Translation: CASSQDRAGSANEQFF.

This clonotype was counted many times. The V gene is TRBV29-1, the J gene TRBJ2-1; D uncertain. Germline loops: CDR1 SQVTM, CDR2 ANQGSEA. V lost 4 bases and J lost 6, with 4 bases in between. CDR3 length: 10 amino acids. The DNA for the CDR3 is TGCAGCGTTGCTGTCAATGAGCAGTTCTTC. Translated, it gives CSVAVNEQFF.

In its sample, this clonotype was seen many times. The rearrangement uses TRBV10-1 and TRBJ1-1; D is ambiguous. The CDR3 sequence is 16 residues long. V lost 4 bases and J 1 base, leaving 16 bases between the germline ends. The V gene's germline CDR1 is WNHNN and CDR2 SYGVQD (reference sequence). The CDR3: CASSVPVKKKNTEAFF. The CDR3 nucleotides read TGCGCCAGCAGTGTACCAGTAAAGAAGAAGAACACTGAAGCTTTCTTT.

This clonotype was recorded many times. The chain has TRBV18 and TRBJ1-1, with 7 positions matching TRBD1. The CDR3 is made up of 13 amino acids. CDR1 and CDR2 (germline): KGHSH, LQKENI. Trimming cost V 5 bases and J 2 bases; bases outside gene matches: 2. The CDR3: CASSRDSNTEAFF. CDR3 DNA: TGTGCCAGCTCAAGGGACAGCAACACTGAAGCTTTCTTT.

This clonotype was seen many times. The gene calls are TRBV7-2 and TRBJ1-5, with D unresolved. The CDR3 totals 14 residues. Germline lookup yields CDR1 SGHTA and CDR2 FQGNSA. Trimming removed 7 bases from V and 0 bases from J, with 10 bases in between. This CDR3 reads CASNEGYSNQPQHF. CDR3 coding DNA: TGTGCCAGCAACGAGGGATATAGCAATCAGCCCCAGCATTTT.

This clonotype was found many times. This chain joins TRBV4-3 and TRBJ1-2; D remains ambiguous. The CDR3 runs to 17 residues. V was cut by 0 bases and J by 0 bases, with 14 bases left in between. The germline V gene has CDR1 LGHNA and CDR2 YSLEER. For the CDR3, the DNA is TGCGCCAGCAGCCAAGACAGTATAATTGCCTCTAACTATGGCTACACCTTC. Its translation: CASSQDSIIASNYGYTF.

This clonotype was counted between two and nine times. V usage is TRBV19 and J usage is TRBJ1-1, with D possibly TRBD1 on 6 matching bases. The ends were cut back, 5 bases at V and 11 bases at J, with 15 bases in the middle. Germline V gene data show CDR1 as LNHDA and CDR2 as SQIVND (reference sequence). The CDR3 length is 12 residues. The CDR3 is CASSQHTGPAFF. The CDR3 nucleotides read TGTGCCAGTAGTCAACATACAGGGCCCGCTTTCTTT.

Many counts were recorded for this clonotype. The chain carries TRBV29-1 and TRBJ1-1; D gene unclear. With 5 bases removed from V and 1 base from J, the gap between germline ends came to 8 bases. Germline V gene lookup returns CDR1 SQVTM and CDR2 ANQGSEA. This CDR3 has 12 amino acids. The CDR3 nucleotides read TGCAGCGTTCTTAACAGGAACACTGAAGCTTTCTTT. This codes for CSVLNRNTEAFF.

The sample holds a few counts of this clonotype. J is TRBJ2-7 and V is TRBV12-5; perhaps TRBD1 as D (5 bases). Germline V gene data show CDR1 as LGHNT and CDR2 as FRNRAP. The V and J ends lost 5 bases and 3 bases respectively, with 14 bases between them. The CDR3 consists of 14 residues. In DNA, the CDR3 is TGTGCTAGTGGTGTAGCTCAGGGTAACTACGAGCAGTACTTC. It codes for CASGVAQGNYEQYF.

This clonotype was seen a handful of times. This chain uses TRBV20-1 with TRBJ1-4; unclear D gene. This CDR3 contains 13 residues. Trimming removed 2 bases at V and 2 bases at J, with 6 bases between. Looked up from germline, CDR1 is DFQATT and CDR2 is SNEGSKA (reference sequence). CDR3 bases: TGCAGTGCTAGAAAACCTACTAATGAAAAACTGTTTTTT. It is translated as CSARKPTNEKLFF.

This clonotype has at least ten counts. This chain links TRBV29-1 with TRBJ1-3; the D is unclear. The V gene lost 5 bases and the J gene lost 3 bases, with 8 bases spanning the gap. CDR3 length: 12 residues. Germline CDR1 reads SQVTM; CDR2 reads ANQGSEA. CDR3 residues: CSVRADGNTIYF. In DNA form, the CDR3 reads TGCAGCGTTAGGGCCGATGGAAACACCATATATTTT.

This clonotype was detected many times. The CDR3 DNA sequence: TGCAGTGCTAGAGACCGGGACAGCAGTTTCAATCAGCCCCAGCATTTT. Its translation: CSARDRDSSFNQPQHF. This chain links TRBV20-1 with TRBJ1-5; 7 bases agree with TRBD1. Per the germline V gene, CDR1 is DFQATT and CDR2 is SNEGSKA (reference sequence). The CDR3 runs 16 residues. Germline trimming cut 0 bases from V and 3 bases from J; bases unmatched to any gene: 8.

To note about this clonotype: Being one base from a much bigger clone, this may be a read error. The CDR3 region has the DNA TGCAGTGCTAGTGGAGAGAGCGATAATTTACCCCTCCACTTT. Protein sequence: CSASGESDNLPLHF. The V gene is TRBV20-1, the J gene TRBJ1-6; no clear D gene. The CDR3 is 14 amino acids. CDR1 DFQATT and CDR2 SNEGSKA come from the germline V gene (reference sequence).

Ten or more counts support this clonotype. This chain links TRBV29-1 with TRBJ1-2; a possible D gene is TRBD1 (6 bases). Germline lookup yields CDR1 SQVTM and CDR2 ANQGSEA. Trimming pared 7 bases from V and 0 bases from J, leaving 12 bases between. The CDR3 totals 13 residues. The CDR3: CSDRDPTNYGYTF. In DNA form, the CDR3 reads TGCAGCGACAGGGACCCGACTAACTATGGCTACACCTTC.